The 15 T cell receptor beta chains given below trace back to one sample, sequenced in a study of cytomegalovirus exposure and HLA in healthy donors. Use of 60 Vbeta and 13 Jbeta primers characterized the PCR. Assay: immunoSEQ multiplex PCR; the TCRdb copy retains only in-frame clones and omits some. The profile shows 95,000 to 150,000 clones, roughly 82% of them singletons. Sequenced sample: PBMCs. The source is a woman aged 18-29 years in good health and CMV-seronegative.

Details on this clone: The junction differs from germline at one of its ends, possibly a read error. V is TRBV27 and J is TRBJ2-4, with 7 bases that match TRBD1. Germline loops: CDR1 MNHEY, CDR2 SMNVEV (reference sequence). The CDR3 extends over 15 amino acids. The CDR3: CASSHPEGAKNSQYF. The CDR3 DNA sequence: TGTGCCAGCAGTCATCCTGAGGGGGCCAAAAACAGTCAGTACTTC.

The chain has TRBV5-6 and TRBJ1-2, with a possible D match to TRBD1 (5 bases). Germline V CDR1 and CDR2: SGHDT, YYEEEE. With 2 bases removed from V and 6 bases from J, the gap between germline ends came to 14 bases. The CDR3 totals 14 residues. This CDR3 reads CASSFWAGSHGYTF. For the CDR3, the DNA is TGTGCCAGCAGCTTCTGGGCAGGGTCCCATGGCTACACCTTC.

This chain uses TRBV27 with TRBJ2-3; the D gene is possibly TRBD1 (6 bases). CDR3 size: 16 residues. The V end lost 5 bases, the J end lost 7 bases, and 22 bases lay between the germline ends. In germline, CDR1 is MNHEY, CDR2 SMNVEV (reference sequence). The CDR3 loop reads CASSGAKGGVANTQYF. In nucleotides, the CDR3 is TGTGCCAGCAGTGGGGCTAAAGGGGGAGTCGCGAATACGCAGTATTTT.

The chain combines TRBV30 with TRBJ1-6; D not certain. The V gene's germline CDR1 is GTSNPN and CDR2 SVGIG (reference sequence). V lost 4 bases and J lost 12, with 19 bases in between. CDR3 length: 14 residues. The CDR3 DNA follows: TGTGCCTGGAAGCGGGTCAGCGCTCCTGGACCCCTCCACTTT. As protein: CAWKRVSAPGPLHF.

The chain recombines TRBV11-2 with TRBJ2-5; D is unresolved. Germline assignment: CDR1 SGHAT and CDR2 FQNNGV. This CDR3 contains 15 residues. Trimming removed 5 bases at V and 2 bases at J, with 15 bases between. DNA of the CDR3: TGTGCCAGCAGCCCCCGGCTGGAGAGTCAAGAGACCCAGTACTTC. Its protein is CASSPRLESQETQYF.

This clone was recorded once. The chain joins TRBV29-1 to TRBJ1-3; D not certain. This CDR3 is 14 amino acids long. Germline CDR1 is SQVTM and CDR2 is ANQGSEA. Trimming took off 3 bases at V and 0 bases at J, with 9 bases between the two ends. CDR3 DNA: TGCAGCGTTGACCTCATGAGCTCTGGAAACACCATATATTTT. This encodes CSVDLMSSGNTIYF.

The chain is built from TRBV5-5 and TRBJ1-1; tentative D call: TRBD1 (5 bases). V was trimmed by 3 bases and J by 0 bases, leaving 9 bases between them. This CDR3 is built from 14 residues. The germline CDR1 and CDR2 sequences are SGHKS and YYEKEE (reference sequence). CDR3 in amino acids: CASSWGVVNTEAFF. The CDR3 region has the DNA TGTGCCAGCAGCTGGGGGGTGGTGAACACTGAAGCTTTCTTT.

This clone was detected only a few times. CDR3 loop: CASSQPLASYEQYF. CDR3 nucleotide sequence: TGCGCCAGCAGCCAACCACTAGCGAGTTACGAGCAGTACTTC. The rearrangement uses TRBV4-1 and TRBJ2-7; 7 bases align to TRBD2. After removal of 2 bases from V and 4 bases from J, the junction contained 5 bases not matched to a gene. This CDR3 contains 14 residues. The germline CDR1 and CDR2 sequences are MGHRA and YSYEKL.

V gene TRBV7-9 combines with J gene TRBJ2-1; 8 bases map to TRBD2. J gave up 2 bases and V 3 bases, and 0 bases lay outside the gene matches. CDR1 and CDR2 from the germline V gene are SEHNR and FQNEAQ (reference sequence). The CDR3 has 14 residues. The CDR3 here is CASSFGGAYNEQFF. The CDR3, as DNA: TGTGCCAGCAGCTTCGGGGGGGCCTACAATGAGCAGTTCTTC. The full variable domain, its missing parts supplied by reference TRBV7-9 and TRBJ2-1, is DTGVSQNPRHKITKRGQNVTFRCDPISEHNRLYWYRQTLGQGPEFLTYFQNEAQLEKSRLLSDRFSAERPKGSFSTLEIQRTEQGDSAMYLCASSFGGAYNEQFFGPGTRLTVL.

The chain couples TRBV6-4 to TRBJ2-1; 7 positions match TRBD2. Unmatched junction bases numbered 4, after V lost 6 bases and J lost 2 bases. The CDR3 contains 14 residues. Germline CDR1 is MRHNA and CDR2 is SNTAGT. CDR3 coding DNA: TGTGCCAGCAGCCCTAGCGGAACCTACAATGAGCAGTTCTTC. Translation gives CASSPSGTYNEQFF.

This clone was picked up a small number of times. In DNA form, the CDR3 reads TGTGCCAGCAGCTTAGGTTTCGACAGACTTGCGAACACCGGGGAGCTGTTTTTT. Amino acids: CASSLGFDRLANTGELFF. V and J are TRBV7-2 and TRBJ2-2, with D possibly being TRBD1 (5 bases). There are 18 residues in the CDR3. Trimming stripped 1 base from V and 0 bases from J, with 15 bases between. CDR1 is SGHTA and CDR2 is FQGNSA in the germline V gene.

As to this clone: At one boundary the junction diverges from the germline segment, which might be a read error. The chain links TRBV27 to TRBJ2-4; TRBD1 is a possible D gene (5 bases). CDR3 length equals 14 residues. Germline CDR1 MNHEY, CDR2 SMNVEV (reference sequence). The CDR3 sequence is CASSKGVAKNSQYF. CDR3 sequence (DNA): TGTGCCAGCAGTAAAGGGGTAGCCAAAAACAGTCAGTACTTC.

This clone was observed a single time. The chain links TRBV18 to TRBJ2-1, with D possibly TRBD1 on 5 matching bases. This CDR3 region has 15 residues. Germline V gene sequence: CDR1 KGHSH, CDR2 LQKENI. Trimming pared 3 bases from V and 7 bases from J, leaving 16 bases between. CDR3 residues: CASSPDSDPYNEQFF. The CDR3 nucleotides read TGTGCCAGCTCACCCGACAGTGACCCTTATAATGAGCAGTTCTTC.

The V and J genes are TRBV6-1 and TRBJ1-1; no clear D gene. This CDR3 has 13 amino acids. Trimming took 1 base from V and 5 from J, leaving 8 bases between them. Per the germline V gene, CDR1 is MNHNS and CDR2 is SASEGT. The CDR3 region has the DNA TGTGCCAGCAGTGAAGGAGGAAGGACTGAAGCTTTCTTT. It specifies CASSEGGRTEAFF.

The chain is built from TRBV19 and TRBJ2-5; 12 positions match TRBD2. J gave up 4 bases and V 2 bases, and 8 bases lay outside the gene matches. The CDR3 is 17 residues long. The germline gives CDR1 LNHDA, CDR2 SQIVND (reference sequence). The CDR3 loop is CASSIRGLAGVPETQYF. The CDR3 coding sequence is TGTGCCAGTAGTATAAGGGGACTAGCGGGTGTTCCAGAGACCCAGTACTTC.